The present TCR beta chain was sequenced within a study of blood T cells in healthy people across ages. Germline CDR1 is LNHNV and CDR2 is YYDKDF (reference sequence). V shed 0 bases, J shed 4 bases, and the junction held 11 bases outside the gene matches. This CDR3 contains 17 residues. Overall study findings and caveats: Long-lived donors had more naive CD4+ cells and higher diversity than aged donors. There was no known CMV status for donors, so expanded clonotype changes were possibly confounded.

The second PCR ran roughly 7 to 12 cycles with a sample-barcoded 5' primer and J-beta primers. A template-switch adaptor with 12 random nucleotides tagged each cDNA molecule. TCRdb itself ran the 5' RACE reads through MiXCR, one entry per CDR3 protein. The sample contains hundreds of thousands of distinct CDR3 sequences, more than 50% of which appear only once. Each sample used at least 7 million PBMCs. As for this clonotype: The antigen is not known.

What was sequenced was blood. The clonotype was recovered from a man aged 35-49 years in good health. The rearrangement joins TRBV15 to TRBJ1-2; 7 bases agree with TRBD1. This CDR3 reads CATSRDLDRDGAYGYTF. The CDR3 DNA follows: TGTGCCACCAGCAGAGATCTCGACAGGGATGGGGCCTATGGCTACACCTTC.